This T cell receptor (beta chain) emerged from a study of blood T cell repertoires in COVID-19. A few counts support this clone. The assay was immunoSEQ multiplex PCR, and TCRdb's table has in-frame clones only and misses some. This sample has around 300,000 clones, with roughly 89% found just once. Germline V gene sequence: CDR1 KGHSH, CDR2 LQKENI. Trimming pared 3 bases from V and 10 bases from J, leaving 18 bases between. The CDR3 runs to 14 residues. The V gene is TRBV18, the J gene TRBJ1-1; the D gene is possibly TRBD1 (6 bases). The specimen was peripheral blood. This sequence originates from a middle-aged woman with COVID-19, enrolled during active disease. This chain's CDR3 is CASSPTRPTGSAFF. In DNA form, the CDR3 reads TGTGCCAGCTCACCGACAAGACCCACAGGGTCAGCTTTCTTT. Combining the CDR3 with reference TRBV18 and TRBJ1-1 gives the whole variable domain NAGVMQNPRHLVRRRGQEARLRCSPMKGHSHVYWYRQLPEEGLKFMVYLQKENIIDESGMPKERFSAEFPKEGPSILRIQQVVRGDSAAYFCASSPTRPTGSAFFGQGTRLTVV.